This T cell receptor beta chain is from a study of T-cell memory formation after mild COVID-19. TCRdb called the 5' RACE reads again in MiXCR, with one record for every CDR3 protein. The data hold around 250,000 distinct CDR3 sequences, with under 20% observed a single time. The specimen sequenced was PBMCs or a T cell subset sorted from them (not recorded which). The sequence came from a man between 18 and 29 years old who had mild COVID-19 (a few samples of this study predate the infection). Cell type and time point are not known.

The CDR3 sequence is CASSSADSLNTEAFF. CDR3 nucleotide sequence: TGTGCCAGCAGCTCTGCCGACAGTTTGAACACTGAAGCTTTCTTT. The V gene is TRBV7-9, the J gene TRBJ1-1; D perhaps matches TRBD1 (5 bases). Germline CDR1 reads SEHNR; CDR2 reads FQNEAQ (reference sequence). This CDR3 spans 15 amino acids. V was trimmed by 4 bases and J by 0 bases, leaving 12 bases between them.